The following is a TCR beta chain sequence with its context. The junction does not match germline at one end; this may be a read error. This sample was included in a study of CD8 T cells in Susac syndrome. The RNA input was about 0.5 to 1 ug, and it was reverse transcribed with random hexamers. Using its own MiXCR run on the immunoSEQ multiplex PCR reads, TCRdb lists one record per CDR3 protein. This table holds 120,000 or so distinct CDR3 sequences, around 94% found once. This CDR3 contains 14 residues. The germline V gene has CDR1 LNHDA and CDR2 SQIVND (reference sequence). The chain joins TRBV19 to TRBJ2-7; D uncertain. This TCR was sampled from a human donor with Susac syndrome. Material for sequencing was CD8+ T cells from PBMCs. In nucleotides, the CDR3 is TGTGCCAGTAGTATAAGTCCTTCAGCCTACGAGCAGTATTTC. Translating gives CASSISPSAYEQYF.